This note documents a single T cell receptor (beta chain) sequence. The antigen is not known. This sample was included in a study of T cells in Graves' hyperthyroidism and ophthalmopathy. From RNA transcripts, TCR beta CDR3 regions were amplified. Carried out on the TCR CDR3, a first-round RT-PCR used the HTBI primer set. TCRdb passed the multiplex PCR reads through MiXCR, listing each CDR3 protein once. The sample contains 450,000 to 700,000 distinct CDR3 sequences, 35% to 55% of which appear only once. Stable Graves' hyperthyroidism denoted no ophthalmopathy progression over 18 months. Patients were excluded because of uncontrolled infection, other autoimmune disease, pregnancy or lactation. Every diagnosis used clinical symptoms, serum thyroxine and TRAb, thyroid ultrasound and orbital computed tomography. Study-level findings and limits: Most clonotypes expanded in the thyroid (above 0.001) were also present in blood.

The germline V gene has CDR1 SGHTA and CDR2 FQGTGA. Unmatched junction bases numbered 4, after V lost 6 bases and J lost 6 bases. The CDR3 runs 14 residues. The source of this sequence is a woman under 30 with Graves' hyperthyroidism. Sequenced input: peripheral blood or thyroid tissue (not recorded which). This chain uses TRBV7-3 with TRBJ2-1; 11 nucleotides align to TRBD2. The CDR3 sequence is CASSFLAGGNEQFF. In DNA form, the CDR3 reads TGTGCCAGCAGTTTTCTAGCGGGAGGCAATGAGCAGTTCTTC.